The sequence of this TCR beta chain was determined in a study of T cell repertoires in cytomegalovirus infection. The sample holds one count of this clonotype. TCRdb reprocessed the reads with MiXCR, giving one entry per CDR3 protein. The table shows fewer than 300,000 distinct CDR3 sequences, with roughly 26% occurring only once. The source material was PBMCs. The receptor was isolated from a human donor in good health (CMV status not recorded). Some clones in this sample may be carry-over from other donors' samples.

CDR3 bases: TGTGCCAGCAGTTACCCCACCGAGACAGGGGTCTTGAACACTGAAGCTTTCTTT. Translating it yields CASSYPTETGVLNTEAFF. The chain links TRBV6-2 or TRBV6-3 to TRBJ1-1; 8 positions agree with TRBD1. The CDR3 totals 18 residues. V trimming: 2 bases; J trimming: 0 bases; junction bases outside the gene matches: 11. From germline, CDR1 is MNHEY and CDR2 SVGEGT.